In this sample, the clone carrying this T cell receptor (beta chain) turned up many times. The antigen is not known. CDR1 is SGDLS and CDR2 is YYNGEE in the germline V gene. V lost 4 bases to trimming and J lost 5 bases; unmatched junction nucleotides: 6. The CDR3 is 14 residues long. TCR beta cDNA libraries included unique molecular identifiers. Once about 0.9 to 11 million T cells were used, roughly 0.5 million cDNA molecules resulted. TCRdb processed the PCR reads anew with MiXCR; each CDR3 protein has one entry. Of 170,000 or so distinct CDR3 sequences listed, roughly 30% are singletons. These data belong to a study of post-analysis software for immune sequencing data. The study's findings and limits: Higher frequency in patients than in controls was seen for five TRBV segments, with TRBV5-6, TRBV5-1 and TRBV20-1 among them. Normalized Chao1 diversity in multiple sclerosis patients fell significantly below that of controls.

The sample comprised blood. The clonotype originates from a girl aged 10-17 years with multiple sclerosis. This sequence joins TRBV9 and TRBJ2-1; 7 bases are shared with TRBD1. The chain's CDR3 is CASSPRDSDNEQFF. For the CDR3, the DNA is TGTGCCAGCAGCCCCCGGGACAGTGACAATGAGCAGTTCTTC.